This T cell receptor beta chain was sequenced during a study of blood T cell repertoires in COVID-19. This CDR3 spans 13 amino acids. Looked up from germline, CDR1 is MDHEN and CDR2 is SYDVKM. V was clipped by 1 base and J by 7 bases, with 7 bases between them. The protocol was immunoSEQ multiplex PCR, while the TCRdb copy is restricted to in-frame clones and leaves out a portion. The table has over 110,000 clones, roughly 76% seen once. The sample taken for sequencing was peripheral blood. The TCR sequence derives from an elderly man with acute or convalescent COVID-19. The chain joins TRBV28 to TRBJ1-4; D might be TRBD1 (6 bases). In DNA form, the CDR3 reads TGTGCCAGCAGTTTATACAGGGTTGAAAAACTGTTTTTT. Its translation: CASSLYRVEKLFF.